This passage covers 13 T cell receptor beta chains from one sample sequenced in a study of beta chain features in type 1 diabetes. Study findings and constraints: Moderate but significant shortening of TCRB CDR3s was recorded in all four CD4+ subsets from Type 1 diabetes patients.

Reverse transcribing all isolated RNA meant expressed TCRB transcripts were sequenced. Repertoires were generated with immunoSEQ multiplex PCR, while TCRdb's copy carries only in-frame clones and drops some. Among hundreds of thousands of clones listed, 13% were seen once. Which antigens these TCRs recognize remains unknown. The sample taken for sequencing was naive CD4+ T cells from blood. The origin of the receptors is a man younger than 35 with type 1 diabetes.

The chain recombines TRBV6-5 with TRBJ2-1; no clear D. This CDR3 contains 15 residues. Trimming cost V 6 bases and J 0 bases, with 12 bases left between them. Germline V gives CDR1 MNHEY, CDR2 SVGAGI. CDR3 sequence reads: CASSLKRISYNEQFF. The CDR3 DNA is TGTGCCAGCAGCCTCAAAAGGATCTCCTACAATGAGCAGTTCTTC.

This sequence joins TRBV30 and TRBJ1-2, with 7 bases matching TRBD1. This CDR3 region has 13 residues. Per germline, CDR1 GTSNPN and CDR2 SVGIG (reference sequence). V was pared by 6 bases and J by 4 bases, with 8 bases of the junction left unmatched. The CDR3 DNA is TGTGCCTGCCCGGGACAGAGTTTCTATGGCTACACCTTC. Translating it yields CACPGQSFYGYTF.

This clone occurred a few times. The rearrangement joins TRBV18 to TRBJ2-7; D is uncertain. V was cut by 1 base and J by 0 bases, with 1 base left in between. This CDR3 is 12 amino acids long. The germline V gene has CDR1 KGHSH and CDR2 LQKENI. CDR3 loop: CASSPHSYEQYF. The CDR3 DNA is TGTGCCAGCTCACCACACTCCTACGAGCAGTACTTC.

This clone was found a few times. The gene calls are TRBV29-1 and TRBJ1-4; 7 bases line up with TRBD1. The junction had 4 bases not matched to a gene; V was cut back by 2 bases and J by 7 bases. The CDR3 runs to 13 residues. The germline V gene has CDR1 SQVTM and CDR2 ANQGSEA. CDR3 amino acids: CSVENRGTEKLFF. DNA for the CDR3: TGCAGCGTTGAAAACAGGGGTACTGAAAAACTGTTTTTT.

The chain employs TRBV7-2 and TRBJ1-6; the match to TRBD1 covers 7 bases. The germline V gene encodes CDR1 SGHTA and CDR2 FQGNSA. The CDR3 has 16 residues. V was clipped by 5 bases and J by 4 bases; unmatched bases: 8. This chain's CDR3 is CASSNTRDSYNSPLHF. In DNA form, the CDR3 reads TGTGCCAGCAGCAATACCCGGGACAGTTATAATTCACCCCTCCACTTT.

The CDR3 coding sequence is TGCGCCAGCAGTGAGTCGGGTTATATGTACGAGCAGTACTTC. It is translated as CASSESGYMYEQYF. The chain is built from TRBV10-2 and TRBJ2-7, with D unclear. This CDR3 region has 14 residues. Germline V CDR1 and CDR2: WSHSY, SAAADI. V lost 0 bases to trimming and J lost 4 bases, with 10 bases between them.

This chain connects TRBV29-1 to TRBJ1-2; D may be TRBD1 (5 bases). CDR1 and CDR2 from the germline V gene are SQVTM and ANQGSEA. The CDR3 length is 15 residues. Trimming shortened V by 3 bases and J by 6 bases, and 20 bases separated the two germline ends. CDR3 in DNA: TGCAGCGTTGAGGAAGCCCAGGGAATCCTGAATGGCTACACCTTC. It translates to CSVEEAQGILNGYTF.

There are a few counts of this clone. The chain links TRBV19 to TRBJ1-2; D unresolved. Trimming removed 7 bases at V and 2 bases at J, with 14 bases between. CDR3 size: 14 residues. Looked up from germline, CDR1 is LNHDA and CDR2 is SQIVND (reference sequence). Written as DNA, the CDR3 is TGTGCCAGTAAGCGGGAGACCCTAAACTATGGCTACACCTTC. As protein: CASKRETLNYGYTF.

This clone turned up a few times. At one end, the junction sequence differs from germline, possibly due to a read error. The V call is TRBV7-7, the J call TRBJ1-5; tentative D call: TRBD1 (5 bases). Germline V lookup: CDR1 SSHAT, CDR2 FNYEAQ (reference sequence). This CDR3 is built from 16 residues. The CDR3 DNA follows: TGTGCTAGCAGCGTGGGGACGGGGTATAGCAATCAGCCCCAGCATTTT. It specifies CASSVGTGYSNQPQHF.

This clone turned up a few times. The CDR3: CASSGQGLEYGYTF. The CDR3, as DNA: TGTGCCAGCAGCGGACAGGGGCTTGAATATGGCTACACCTTC. The chain recombines TRBV5-6 with TRBJ1-2; TRBD1 agrees at 9 bases. Germline V gene lookup returns CDR1 SGHDT and CDR2 YYEEEE. Trimming removed 4 bases from V and 5 bases from J; junction bases left unmatched: 6. This CDR3 is 14 amino acids long.

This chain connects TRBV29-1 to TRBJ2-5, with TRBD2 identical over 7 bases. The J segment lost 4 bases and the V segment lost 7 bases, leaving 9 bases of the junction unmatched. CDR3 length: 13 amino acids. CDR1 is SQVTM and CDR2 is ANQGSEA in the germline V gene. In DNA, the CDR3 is TGCAGCGCCGGCCCTGGGGGGGTAGAGACCCAGTACTTC. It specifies CSAGPGGVETQYF. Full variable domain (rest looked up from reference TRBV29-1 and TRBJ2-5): SAVISQKPSRDICQRGTSLTIQCQVDSQVTMMFWYRQQPGQSLTLIATANQGSEATYESGFVIDKFPISRPNLTFSTLTVSNMSPEDSSIYLCSAGPGGVETQYFGPGTRLLVL.

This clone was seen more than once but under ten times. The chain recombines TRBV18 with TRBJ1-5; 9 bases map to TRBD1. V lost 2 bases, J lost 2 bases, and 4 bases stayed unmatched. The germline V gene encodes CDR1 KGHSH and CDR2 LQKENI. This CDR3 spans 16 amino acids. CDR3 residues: CASSPSDRGGNQPQHF. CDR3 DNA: TGTGCCAGCTCACCATCGGACAGGGGAGGCAATCAGCCCCAGCATTTT.

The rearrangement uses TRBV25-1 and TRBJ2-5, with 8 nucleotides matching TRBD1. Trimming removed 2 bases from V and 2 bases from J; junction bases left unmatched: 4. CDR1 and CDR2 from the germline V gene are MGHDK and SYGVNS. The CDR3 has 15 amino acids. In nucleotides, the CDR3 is TGTGCCAGCAGTGAAACAGGGGGGACACAAGAGACCCAGTACTTC. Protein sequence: CASSETGGTQETQYF.